Presented here are 27 T cell receptor beta chains from one specimen sequenced in a study of Graves' ophthalmopathy and Graves' hyperthyroidism. From RNA, the CDR3 regions of TCR beta chains were amplified and sequenced. Amplification began with first-round RT-PCR using HTBI primers, then second-round multiplex PCR was performed. TCRdb analysed the multiplex PCR reads with MiXCR anew, one entry per CDR3 protein. The data show 240,000 or so distinct CDR3 sequences, roughly 50% seen once. Material: peripheral blood. The receptors were gathered from an adult man with Graves' ophthalmopathy.

V usage is TRBV2 and J usage is TRBJ2-5; tentative D call: TRBD1 (5 bases). V gave up 10 bases and J gave up 2 bases, with 17 bases separating them. CDR3 length equals 14 residues. Germline V lookup: CDR1 SNHLY, CDR2 FYNNEI. CDR3 sequence reads: CATNGHTLQETQYF. The CDR3 coding sequence is TGTGCCACCAATGGACACACTCTTCAAGAGACCCAGTACTTC. Full variable domain (outside the CDR3, taken from reference TRBV2 and TRBJ2-5): EPEVTQTPSHQVTQMGQEVILRCVPISNHLYFYWYRQILGQKVEFLVSFYNNEISEKSEIFDDQFSVERPDGSNFTLKIRSTKLEDSAMYFCATNGHTLQETQYFGPGTRLLVL.

This clonotype was seen more than once but under ten times. This sequence joins TRBV5-7 and TRBJ2-7; D is possibly TRBD1 (6 bases). TRBV5-7 is an ORF for which the function is uncertain. V dropped 5 bases and J dropped 5 bases, with 8 bases sitting between them. The CDR3 has 11 amino acids. CDR3 nucleotides: TGTGCCAGCAGTGGGGGCCACGAGCAGTACTTC. Its translation is CASSGGHEQYF.

This clonotype showed up just a few times. The chain carries TRBV20-1 and TRBJ1-2; possible D gene TRBD1, 5 bases. The CDR3 covers 13 residues. V lost 4 bases and J 4 bases, leaving 13 bases between the germline ends. Per germline, CDR1 DFQATT and CDR2 SNEGSKA (reference sequence). This chain's CDR3 is CSATQTATYGYTF. CDR3 DNA: TGCAGTGCTACCCAGACAGCGACCTATGGCTACACCTTC.

The genes are TRBV9 and TRBJ2-5; D remains ambiguous. Germline V lookup: CDR1 SGDLS, CDR2 YYNGEE. This CDR3 contains 14 residues. Trimming took 0 bases from V and 7 from J, leaving 13 bases between them. CDR3 sequence (DNA): TGTGCCAGCAGCGTAGAGCAGGAACTTACGACCCAGTACTTC. Protein product: CASSVEQELTTQYF.

The V call is TRBV7-2, the J call TRBJ2-7; 12 nucleotides match TRBD1. Germline V gene lookup returns CDR1 SGHTA and CDR2 FQGNSA. V was pared by 3 bases and J by 6 bases, with 6 bases of the junction left unmatched. This CDR3 spans 15 amino acids. CDR3 protein: CASSFLGQGAFEQYF. The CDR3 DNA reads as TGTGCCAGCAGCTTTCTGGGACAGGGGGCGTTCGAGCAGTACTTC.

The rearrangement links TRBV2 to TRBJ1-5; D not resolved. The CDR3 is 13 residues long. Germline V CDR1 and CDR2: SNHLY, FYNNEI. The V end was cut by 7 bases, the J end by 2 bases, with 9 bases between. The CDR3 region has the DNA TGTGCCAGCATGGGAAGGGGCAATCAGCCCCAGCATTTT. Translating gives CASMGRGNQPQHF. Full variable domain (missing parts from reference TRBV2 and TRBJ1-5): EPEVTQTPSHQVTQMGQEVILRCVPISNHLYFYWYRQILGQKVEFLVSFYNNEISEKSEIFDDQFSVERPDGSNFTLKIRSTKLEDSAMYFCASMGRGNQPQHFGDGTRLSIL.

Regarding this clonotype: A much larger clone lies a single base off, so this may be a read error. V is TRBV5-1 and J is TRBJ1-2; unclear D gene. V lost 9 bases, J lost 12 bases, and 24 bases lay in between. CDR1 and CDR2 (germline): SGHRS, YFSETQ. The CDR3 length is 13 residues. CDR3 amino acids: CATRKEVREGHTF. In DNA form, the CDR3 reads TGCGCCACCCGAAAGGAGGTCCGGGAGGGCCACACCTTC.

This clonotype was recorded a few times. The chain joins TRBV3-1 to TRBJ2-5; no definite D call. The length of the CDR3 is 15 residues. In germline, CDR1 is LGHDT, CDR2 YNNKEL (reference sequence). V lost 0 bases and J 2 bases, leaving 10 bases between the germline ends. CDR3 loop: CASSQDNAKQETQYF. CDR3 bases: TGTGCCAGCAGCCAAGATAACGCCAAACAAGAGACCCAGTACTTC.

The chain is built from TRBV5-1 and TRBJ1-1; D is unclear. CDR1 SGHRS and CDR2 YFSETQ come from the germline V gene. Trimming left V 2 bases short and J 1 base short, with 12 bases between. The CDR3 contains 15 residues. For the CDR3, the DNA is TGCGCCAGCAGCTTAGACATGAGCTCGAACACTGAAGCTTTCTTT. Translating it yields CASSLDMSSNTEAFF.

The chain joins TRBV7-3 to TRBJ1-6; the match to TRBD1 covers 8 bases. Germline CDR1 and CDR2: SGHTA and FQGTGA. The V segment lost 5 bases and the J segment 7 bases; nucleotides outside the gene matches: 10. This CDR3 region has 16 residues. The CDR3 DNA sequence: TGTGCCAGCAGCCAAGATCAGGGGGCAGGGAATTCACCCCTCCACTTT. Protein: CASSQDQGAGNSPLHF. The whole variable domain, filled in from reference TRBV7-3 and TRBJ1-6, reads GAGVSQTPSNKVTEKGKYVELRCDPISGHTALYWYRQSLGQGPEFLIYFQGTGAADDSGLPNDRFFAVRPEGSVSTLKIQRTERGDSAVYLCASSQDQGAGNSPLHFGNGTRLTVT.

This clonotype has only a few counts. This CDR3 reads CASSAGDAEGSPLHF. The CDR3 bases are TGTGCCAGTAGTGCAGGTGACGCCGAAGGTTCACCCCTCCACTTT. The J gene is TRBJ1-6, the V gene TRBV19; D not certain. With 5 bases removed from V and 9 bases from J, the gap between germline ends came to 17 bases. Per germline, CDR1 LNHDA and CDR2 SQIVND (reference sequence). The CDR3 is 15 residues long.

The rearrangement links TRBV19 to TRBJ1-5, with TRBD1 matching over 10 bases. V gave up 5 bases and J gave up 4 bases; unmatched junction bases: 14. This CDR3 comprises 18 residues. The germline V gene has CDR1 LNHDA and CDR2 SQIVND (reference sequence). The chain's CDR3 is CASSSPRDRGESNQPQHF. The CDR3 DNA is TGTGCCAGTAGTTCTCCCCGGGACAGGGGTGAATCAAATCAGCCCCAGCATTTT. The full variable domain, completed using reference TRBV19 and TRBJ1-5, is DGGITQSPKYLFRKEGQNVTLSCEQNLNHDAMYWYRQDPGQGLRLIYYSQIVNDFQKGDIAEGYSVSREKKESFPLTVTSAQKNPTAFYLCASSSPRDRGESNQPQHFGDGTRLSIL.

This clonotype was counted at least ten times. This chain links TRBV29-1 with TRBJ1-2; tentative D call: TRBD1 (5 bases). The CDR3 contains 10 residues. Germline V gene lookup returns CDR1 SQVTM and CDR2 ANQGSEA. Trimming took off 5 bases at V and 8 bases at J, with 9 bases between the two ends. CDR3 nucleotide sequence: TGCAGCGTTAGAACAGGCGGCTACACCTTC. Translation gives CSVRTGGYTF.

A word on this clonotype: Because the CDR3 is missing its conserved closing phenylalanine or tryptophan, this is likely a read error. The DNA is left out, because the CDR3 cannot be placed on it with certainty; the CDR3 is given as TCRdb lists it. The chain is built from TRBV29-1 and TRBJ2-2. CDR1 is SQVTM and CDR2 is ANQGSEA in the germline V gene. The CDR3 spans 13 residues, counting both ends. The CDR3 reads CSVETEEHRGAVV.

The chain couples TRBV6-5 to TRBJ1-2, with 7 nucleotides matching TRBD1. This CDR3 is built from 14 residues. The germline V gene encodes CDR1 MNHEY and CDR2 SVGAGI. Trimming at V came to 10 bases and at J to 5 bases, leaving 13 bases not matched to a gene. The CDR3 DNA sequence: TGTGCCACCGCGGCCGGGACAGAAGGTTATGGCTACACCTTC. Its translation: CATAAGTEGYGYTF.

V and J are TRBV7-4 and TRBJ2-2; the match to TRBD2 covers 14 bases. The ends lost 4 bases at V and 1 base at J; junction bases unmatched: 5. The CDR3 loop spans 18 amino acids. From germline, CDR1 is SGHVT and CDR2 SQSDAQ. This CDR3 is CASSSGLAGVLNTGELFF. The CDR3 coding sequence is TGTGCCAGCAGCTCGGGACTAGCGGGAGTTTTGAACACCGGGGAGCTGTTTTTT.

This sequence joins TRBV5-4 and TRBJ2-5; D remains ambiguous. The CDR3 loop spans 13 amino acids. The germline gives CDR1 SGHNT, CDR2 YYREEE (reference sequence). Trimming left V 4 bases short and J 3 bases short, with 10 bases between. The CDR3 loop is CASSQYREETQYF. CDR3 in DNA: TGTGCCAGCAGCCAGTACAGAGAAGAGACCCAGTACTTC. Drawing the rest from reference TRBV5-4 and TRBJ2-5, the complete variable domain is ETGVTQSPTHLIKTRGQQVTLRCSSQSGHNTVSWYQQALGQGPQFIFQYYREEENGRGNFPPRFSGLQFPNYSSELNVNALELDDSALYLCASSQYREETQYFGPGTRLLVL.

This clonotype appeared many times. The chain is built from TRBV29-1 and TRBJ1-2; TRBD1 might be the D (5 bases). V was trimmed by 6 bases and J by 3 bases, leaving 23 bases between them. From germline, CDR1 is SQVTM and CDR2 ANQGSEA. This CDR3 has 16 amino acids. The CDR3 protein is CSVDTSGDGGDYGYTF. CDR3 sequence (DNA): TGCAGCGTCGACACCTCCGGGGACGGGGGGGACTATGGCTACACCTTC.

The table lists this clonotype with a few counts. The V and J genes are TRBV7-2 and TRBJ2-7; 8 nucleotides align to TRBD1. Losses at the gene ends were 6 bases for V and 5 bases for J; bases not matched to a gene: 3. From germline, CDR1 is SGHTA and CDR2 FQGNSA. The CDR3 runs to 12 residues. CDR3 nucleotides: TGTGCCAGCAGGTGGACAGGGCACGAGCAGTACTTC. Translated: CASRWTGHEQYF.

This clonotype was counted a single time. The chain recombines TRBV10-2 with TRBJ2-6, with 7 bases that match TRBD1. V lost 5 bases to trimming and J lost 2 bases; unmatched junction nucleotides: 3. This CDR3 contains 15 residues. Per the germline V gene, CDR1 is WSHSY and CDR2 is SAAADI. As DNA, the CDR3 is TGCGCCAGCAGTTACCAGGGGGCTGGGGCCAACGTCCTGACTTTC. Translation: CASSYQGAGANVLTF.

The chain has TRBV9 and TRBJ2-5, with TRBD1 identical over 7 bases. V lost 7 bases, J lost 5 bases, and 8 bases stayed unmatched. From germline, CDR1 is SGDLS and CDR2 YYNGEE. The CDR3 has 13 amino acids. Here the CDR3 DNA reads TGTGCCAGCGTTGGTGACAGGGTTGAGACCCAGTACTTC. The encoded protein is CASVGDRVETQYF.

Points on this clonotype: Just one base apart from a much larger clone, this may be a read error. The chain links TRBV29-1 to TRBJ1-5; tentative D call: TRBD1 (6 bases). Between the trimmed V and J ends, which lost 4 bases and 7 bases, there was a span of 11 bases. CDR1 is SQVTM and CDR2 is ANQGSEA in the germline V gene. CDR3 length: 12 residues. The CDR3 spells CSVGQVGQPQHF. For the CDR3, the DNA is TGCAGCGTTGGACAGGTGGGCCAGCCCCAGCATTTT. Combining the CDR3 with reference TRBV29-1 and TRBJ1-5 gives the whole variable domain SAVISQKPSRDICQRGTSLTIQCQVDSQVTMMFWYRQQPGQSLTLIATANQGSEATYESGFVIDKFPISRPNLTFSTLTVSNMSPEDSSIYLCSVGQVGQPQHFGDGTRLSIL.

The chain couples TRBV5-4 to TRBJ2-2; 11 nucleotides align to TRBD2. The CDR3 has 17 residues. V shed 3 bases, J shed 5 bases, and the junction held 9 bases outside the gene matches. CDR1 is SGHNT and CDR2 is YYREEE in the germline V gene (reference sequence). The DNA for the CDR3 is TGTGCCAGCAGCTCACCCGGAACTAGCGGGAGAACCGGGGAGCTGTTTTTT. As protein: CASSSPGTSGRTGELFF.

This clonotype was seen a handful of times. The chain has TRBV9 and TRBJ2-2, with D possibly being TRBD2 (6 bases). The CDR3 has 16 amino acids. Germline lookup yields CDR1 SGDLS and CDR2 YYNGEE. Deletions cut 4 bases from V and 3 bases from J, with 16 bases between. CDR3 nucleotide sequence: TGTGCCAGCAGCCCCGTAGCGGATCTTTACACCGGGGAGCTGTTTTTT. It encodes CASSPVADLYTGELFF.

This clonotype was counted between two and nine times. This chain links TRBV7-3 with TRBJ2-7; D is undetermined. V was trimmed by 5 bases and J by 12 bases, leaving 23 bases between them. CDR3 length equals 14 residues. Germline V lookup: CDR1 SGHTA, CDR2 FQGTGA. The CDR3 DNA is TGTGCCAGCAGCCCAAGACTGGAACGGTCAAGGCTGTACTTC. Its protein product is CASSPRLERSRLYF.

In regard to this clonotype: This may be a read error: a much more frequent sequence differs by one nucleotide. V gene TRBV7-9 combines with J gene TRBJ1-4; maybe TRBD1 (5 bases). This CDR3 has 14 residues. V shed 3 bases and J shed 5 bases, with 10 bases lying between them. Per the germline V gene, CDR1 is SEHNR and CDR2 is FQNEAQ (reference sequence). The DNA for the CDR3 is TGTGCCAGCAGCTTTTCAGGGTCCAATGAAAAACTGTTTTTT. Protein: CASSFSGSNEKLFF.

This clonotype was seen a handful of times. This chain uses TRBV7-8 with TRBJ2-5, with a weak D call TRBD2 (6 bases). CDR3 length: 15 residues. Per germline, CDR1 SGHVS and CDR2 FQNEAQ. V gave up 1 base and J gave up 5 bases, with 14 bases separating them. CDR3 DNA sequence: TGTGCCAGCAGCTTAGTACCGGGGGTTACGGAGACCCAGTACTTC. This gives the protein CASSLVPGVTETQYF.